The rows below give T cell receptor beta chains drawn from one sample of a study of T cell repertoires in cytomegalovirus infection. One entry per CDR3 protein results from TCRdb running MiXCR on the reads. The sample has approximately 590,000 distinct CDR3 sequences; about 40% are singletons. Their antigens are not known. The input for sequencing was cultured PBMCs, taken from culture after CMV antigen stimulation. These receptors were obtained from a human donor in good health (CMV status not recorded). Some clones in this sample may be carry-over from other donors' samples. Each CDR3 is given with its conserved first and last residue. Fields, in order: V gene, clone size, CDR3 length, CDR3 protein. Not every row has a clone size; where given, it reads once, few, many or a size class.

V: TRBV7-2; size: few; length: 16; CDR3: CASSARTWRSTDTQYF
V: TRBV7-6; size: few; length: 20; CDR3: CASSRLQPGEPGGETDTQYF
V: TRBV12-3/TRBV12-4; size: NA; length: 15; CDR3: CASIQDWPSTDTQYF
V: TRBV3-1; size: few; length: 14; CDR3: CASSQKYSNQPQHF
V: TRBV6-6; size: NA; length: 14; CDR3: CASRVGQPNSPLHF
V: TRBV6-2/TRBV6-3; size: NA; length: 14; CDR3: CASRTRLTGSEAFF
V: TRBV20-1; size: few; length: 13; CDR3: CSARSDGNTEAFF
V: TRBV5-1; size: NA; length: 14; CDR3: CASSGLILTGELFF
V: TRBV7-2; size: NA; length: 16; CDR3: CASSLAAGGRWTPLHF
V: TRBV5-4; size: few; length: 12; CDR3: CASGEGAHEQFF
V: TRBV6-1; size: NA; length: 13; CDR3: CASSVMGNTEAFF